The rows below give T cell receptor beta chains drawn from one sample of a study of blood T cells in healthy people across ages. TCRdb re-called the 5' RACE reads through MiXCR, storing one row per CDR3 protein. The repertoire includes 600,000 to 1,000,000 distinct CDR3 sequences, roughly 25% of them detected once, and under 4.5% sits in the top ten. These data also featured in a second study, about T cells of mothers and their children.

Material for sequencing was blood. These receptors came from a boy younger than 18 in good health. CDR3s include the opening cysteine and the closing phenylalanine or tryptophan. D genes are given only for firm matches. A clone size is listed for some rows: how often the clone was seen (once, few, many), or a class if it is expanded.

clone_size,j_call,d_call,v_call,cdr3_aa
.,TRBJ2-2,.,TRBV12-5,CASGWNTGELFF
.,TRBJ2-5,TRBD2,TRBV25-1,CASSEGGTSGWKTQYF
.,.,.,TRBV13,CASSLGGLSSHEQYF
.,TRBJ1-1,.,TRBV7-6,CASSSGQEAFF
few,.,TRBD2,TRBV5-1,CASSSGTSGGDEQFF
.,TRBJ1-1,TRBD1,TRBV6-2/TRBV6-3,CASTGGTVRGTEAFF
.,TRBJ2-5,TRBD1,TRBV6-6,CASSYSGQGLRETQYF
.,TRBJ1-5,TRBD1,TRBV5-1,CASSLTGEDQPQHF
.,TRBJ2-4,.,TRBV20-1,CSARGENKNIQYF
few,TRBJ1-4,TRBD1,TRBV7-8,CASSFGTGDGKLFF
many,TRBJ2-5,TRBD2,TRBV7-9,CASSSRLAEETQYF
.,TRBJ2-1,.,TRBV9,CASSAPHDLNNEQFF
.,TRBJ1-4,TRBD1,TRBV7-9,CASSLDRDSLNEKLFF
few,.,.,TRBV20-1,CSARGGGSGPTYEQYF
.,TRBJ2-2,TRBD1,TRBV7-2,CASSPPGTANTGELFF
few,.,TRBD2,TRBV20-1,CSARDSSGSIDEQFF
.,TRBJ2-3,.,TRBV18,CASSSGTPGPDTQYF
many,TRBJ2-3,TRBD2,TRBV27,CASSPDSPGLLSTDTQYF
once,TRBJ2-7,.,TRBV4-1,CASSQAGEQGPDIRYEQYF
.,TRBJ1-2,.,TRBV7-2,CASSSSHDYGYTF
.,TRBJ1-1,.,TRBV7-2,CASSPTGGVGNTEAFF
.,TRBJ2-3,.,TRBV11-2,CATELTDTQYF
.,TRBJ2-5,TRBD2,TRBV25-1,CASSDPEGLAEQETQYF